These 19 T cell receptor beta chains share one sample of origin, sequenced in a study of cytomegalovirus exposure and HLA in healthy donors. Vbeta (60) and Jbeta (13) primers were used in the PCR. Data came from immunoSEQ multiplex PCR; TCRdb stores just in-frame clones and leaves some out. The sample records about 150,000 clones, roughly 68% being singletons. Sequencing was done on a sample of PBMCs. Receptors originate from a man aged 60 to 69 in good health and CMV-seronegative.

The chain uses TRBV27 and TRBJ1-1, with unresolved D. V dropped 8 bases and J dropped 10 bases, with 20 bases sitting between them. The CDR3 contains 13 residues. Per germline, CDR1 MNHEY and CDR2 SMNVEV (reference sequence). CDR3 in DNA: TGTGCCAGCCGCGACGCAACAGTCAGTAGAGCTTTCTTT. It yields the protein CASRDATVSRAFF.

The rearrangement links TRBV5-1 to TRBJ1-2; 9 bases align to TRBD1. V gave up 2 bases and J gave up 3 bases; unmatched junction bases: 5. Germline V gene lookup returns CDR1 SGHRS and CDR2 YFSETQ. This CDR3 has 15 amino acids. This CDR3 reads CASSFLQGADYGYTF. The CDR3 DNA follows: TGCGCCAGCAGCTTTTTACAGGGGGCGGACTATGGCTACACCTTC.

The CDR3 sequence: CASSPSRGGGYEQYF. The CDR3 nucleotides are TGTGCCAGCAGCCCTTCGAGAGGGGGGGGGTACGAGCAGTACTTC. V is TRBV5-6 and J is TRBJ2-7, with D possibly TRBD2 on 7 matching bases. Trimming pared 4 bases from V and 4 bases from J, leaving 18 bases between. Germline values: CDR1 SGHDT, CDR2 YYEEEE. The CDR3 contains 15 residues.

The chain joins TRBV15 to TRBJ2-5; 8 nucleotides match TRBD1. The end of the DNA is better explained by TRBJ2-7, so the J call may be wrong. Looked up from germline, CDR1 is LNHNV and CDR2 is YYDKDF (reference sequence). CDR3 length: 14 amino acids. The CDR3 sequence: CATSTGQGEDEQYF. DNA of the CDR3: TGTGCCACCAGCACCGGACAGGGAGAGGACGAGCAGTACTTC.

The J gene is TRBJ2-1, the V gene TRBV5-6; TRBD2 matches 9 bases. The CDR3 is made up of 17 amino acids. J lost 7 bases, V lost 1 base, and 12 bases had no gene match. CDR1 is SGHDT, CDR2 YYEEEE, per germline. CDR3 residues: CASSLQASGDLWNEQFF. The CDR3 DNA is TGTGCCAGCAGCTTGCAAGCTAGCGGGGACCTTTGGAATGAGCAGTTCTTC.

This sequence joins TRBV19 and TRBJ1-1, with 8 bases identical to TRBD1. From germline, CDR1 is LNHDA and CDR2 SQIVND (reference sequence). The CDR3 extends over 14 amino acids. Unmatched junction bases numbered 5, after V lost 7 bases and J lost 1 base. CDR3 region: CASTVDRENTEAFF. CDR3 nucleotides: TGTGCCAGTACCGTGGACAGGGAGAACACTGAAGCTTTCTTT.

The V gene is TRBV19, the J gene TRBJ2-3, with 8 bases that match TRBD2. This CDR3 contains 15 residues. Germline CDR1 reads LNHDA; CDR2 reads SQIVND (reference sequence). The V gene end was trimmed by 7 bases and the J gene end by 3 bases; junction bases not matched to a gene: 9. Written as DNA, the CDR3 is TGTGCCAGTAAATCACAGCGGGAGAGAACAGATACGCAGTATTTT. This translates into CASKSQRERTDTQYF.

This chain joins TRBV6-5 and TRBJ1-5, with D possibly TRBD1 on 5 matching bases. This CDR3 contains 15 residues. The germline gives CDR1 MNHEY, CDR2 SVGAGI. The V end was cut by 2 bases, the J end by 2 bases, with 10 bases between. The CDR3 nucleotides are TGTGCCAGCAGTTACGGGGCAGTCGGCAATCAGCCCCAGCATTTT. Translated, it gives CASSYGAVGNQPQHF.

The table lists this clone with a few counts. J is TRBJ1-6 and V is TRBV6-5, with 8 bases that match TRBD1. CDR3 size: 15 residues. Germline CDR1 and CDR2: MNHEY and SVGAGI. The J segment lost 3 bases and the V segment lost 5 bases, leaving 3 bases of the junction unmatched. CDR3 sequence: CASSLQGDYNSPLHF. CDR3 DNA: TGTGCCAGCAGTCTACAGGGGGACTATAATTCACCCCTCCACTTT.

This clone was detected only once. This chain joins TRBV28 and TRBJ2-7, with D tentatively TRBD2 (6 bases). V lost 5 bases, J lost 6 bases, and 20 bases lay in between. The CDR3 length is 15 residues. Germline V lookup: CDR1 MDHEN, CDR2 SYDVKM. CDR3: CASSVHGTPLGEQYF. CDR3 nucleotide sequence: TGTGCCAGCAGTGTACATGGGACTCCCCTCGGCGAGCAGTACTTC.

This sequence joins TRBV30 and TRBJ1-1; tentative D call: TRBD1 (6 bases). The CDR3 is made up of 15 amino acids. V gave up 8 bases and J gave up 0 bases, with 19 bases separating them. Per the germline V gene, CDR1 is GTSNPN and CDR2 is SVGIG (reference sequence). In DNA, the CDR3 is TGTGCCGGGGGCTACACAGGCGCAATGAACACTGAAGCTTTCTTT. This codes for CAGGYTGAMNTEAFF.

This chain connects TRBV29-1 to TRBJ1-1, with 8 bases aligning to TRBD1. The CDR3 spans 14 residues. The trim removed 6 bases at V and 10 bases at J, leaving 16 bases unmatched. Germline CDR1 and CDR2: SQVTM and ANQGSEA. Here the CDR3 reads CSVAGQGPLEIAFF. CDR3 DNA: TGCAGCGTCGCAGGACAGGGCCCCCTGGAAATAGCTTTCTTT.

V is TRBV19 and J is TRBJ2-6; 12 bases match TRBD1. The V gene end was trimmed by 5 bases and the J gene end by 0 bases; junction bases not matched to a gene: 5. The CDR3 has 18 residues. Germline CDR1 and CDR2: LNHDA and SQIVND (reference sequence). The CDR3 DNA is TGTGCCAGTAGTTCGGGACAGGGGGCTGGCTCTGGGGCCAACGTCCTGACTTTC. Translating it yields CASSSGQGAGSGANVLTF.

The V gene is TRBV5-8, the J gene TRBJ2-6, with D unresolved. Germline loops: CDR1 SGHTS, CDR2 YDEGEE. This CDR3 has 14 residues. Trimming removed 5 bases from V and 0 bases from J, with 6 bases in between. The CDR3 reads CASRFRSGANVLTF. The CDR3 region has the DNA TGTGCCAGCAGGTTTCGCTCTGGGGCCAACGTCCTGACTTTC.

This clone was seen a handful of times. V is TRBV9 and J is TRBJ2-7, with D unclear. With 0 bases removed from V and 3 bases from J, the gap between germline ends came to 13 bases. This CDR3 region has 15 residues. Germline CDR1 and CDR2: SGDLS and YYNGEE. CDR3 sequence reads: CASSVASASFYEQYF. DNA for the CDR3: TGTGCCAGCAGCGTAGCTAGTGCAAGTTTCTACGAGCAGTACTTC.

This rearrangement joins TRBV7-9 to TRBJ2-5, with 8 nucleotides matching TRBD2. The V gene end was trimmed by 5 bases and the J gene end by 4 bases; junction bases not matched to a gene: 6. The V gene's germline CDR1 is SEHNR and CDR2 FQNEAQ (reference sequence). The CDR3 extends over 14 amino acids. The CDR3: CASSPGGGRETQYF. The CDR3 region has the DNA TGTGCCAGCAGCCCGGGGGGGGGTAGAGAGACCCAGTACTTC. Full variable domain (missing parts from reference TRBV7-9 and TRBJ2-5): DTGVSQNPRHKITKRGQNVTFRCDPISEHNRLYWYRQTLGQGPEFLTYFQNEAQLEKSRLLSDRFSAERPKGSFSTLEIQRTEQGDSAMYLCASSPGGGRETQYFGPGTRLLVL.

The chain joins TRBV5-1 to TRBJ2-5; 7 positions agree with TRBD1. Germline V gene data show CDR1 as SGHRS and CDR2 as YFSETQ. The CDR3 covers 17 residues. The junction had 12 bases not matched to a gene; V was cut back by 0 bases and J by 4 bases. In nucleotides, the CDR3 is TGCGCCAGCAGCTTGGAGGGGTTAGGGGGCTTGGCAGAGACCCAGTACTTC. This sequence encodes CASSLEGLGGLAETQYF.

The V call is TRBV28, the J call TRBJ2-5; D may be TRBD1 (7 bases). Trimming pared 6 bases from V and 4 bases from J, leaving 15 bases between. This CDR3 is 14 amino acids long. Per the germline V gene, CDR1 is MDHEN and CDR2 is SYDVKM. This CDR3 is CASSLDRRGETQYF. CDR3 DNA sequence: TGTGCCAGCAGCCTGGACAGGAGGGGAGAGACCCAGTACTTC.

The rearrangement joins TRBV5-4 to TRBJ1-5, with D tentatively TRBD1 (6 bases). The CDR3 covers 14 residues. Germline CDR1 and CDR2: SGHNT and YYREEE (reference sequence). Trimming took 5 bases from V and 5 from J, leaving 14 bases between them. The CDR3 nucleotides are TGTGCCAGCAGTCTTCAGGGGCTTGATCAGCCCCAGCATTTT. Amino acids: CASSLQGLDQPQHF.